This entry concerns a single T cell receptor beta chain. Its matching antigen is unknown. This entry belongs to a study of CD8 T cells in ankylosing spondylitis. General study findings and limits: Reported data indicate significant enrichment of disease-linked clones within matched ankylosing spondylitis synovial fluid. One TCR beta motif, made up of roughly eight highly homologous variants, appeared characteristic of ankylosing spondylitis blood. The disease-linked clones had a CD8+ phenotype and low blood frequencies. In the blood and synovial fluid of reactive arthritis, some motif variants had been previously reported.

Trimming took 0 bases from V and 5 from J, leaving 10 bases between them. This CDR3 has 14 residues. Germline V gene lookup returns CDR1 SGHTA and CDR2 FQGNSA. Researchers built TCR beta libraries using quantitative 5'-RACE with molecular barcodes. MiXCR was run by TCRdb on the 5' RACE reads, yielding one entry per CDR3 protein. The sample records over 700,000 distinct CDR3 sequences, around a fifth being singletons. This sequence joins TRBV7-2 and TRBJ1-1; D uncertain. The sequenced sample consisted of blood, either unsorted or a sorted T cell fraction (not recorded which). The TCR originated in a male donor with ankylosing spondylitis. CDR3 residues: CASSLALLMTEAFF. The CDR3 coding sequence is TGTGCCAGCAGCTTAGCCCTCCTGATGACTGAAGCTTTCTTT.